In this sample, the clone carrying this T cell receptor beta chain turned up once. Its antigen is not known. Trimming pared 3 bases from V and 3 bases from J, leaving 9 bases between. Germline CDR1 and CDR2: SGHRS and YFSETQ. The length of the CDR3 is 13 residues. This entry is derived from a study of T cells after yellow fever vaccination. A universal primer site and UMIs were added as TCR cDNA was made by 5'RACE template switching. MiXCR, applied by TCRdb to the 5' RACE reads, yields one record per CDR3 protein. The sample has about 370,000 distinct CDR3 sequences, around 10% seen once. Study-wide findings and caveats: CD4 and CD8 compartments shared a small share of clonotypes. The secondary response peaked faster, at day 5 versus 15, but was weaker. Subsequent booster samples again held most clones from primary vaccination (more than 95% CD4, 88% CD8).

The chain carries TRBV5-1 and TRBJ2-5, with D perhaps matching TRBD1 or TRBD2 (6 bases each). Sequencing used PBMCs, obtained on the day of the first yellow fever vaccination. The receptor's source is a young man who received the YFV17D yellow fever vaccine. The CDR3: CASSWRGEETQYF. Written as DNA, the CDR3 is TGCGCCAGCAGCTGGAGGGGGGAAGAGACCCAGTACTTC.